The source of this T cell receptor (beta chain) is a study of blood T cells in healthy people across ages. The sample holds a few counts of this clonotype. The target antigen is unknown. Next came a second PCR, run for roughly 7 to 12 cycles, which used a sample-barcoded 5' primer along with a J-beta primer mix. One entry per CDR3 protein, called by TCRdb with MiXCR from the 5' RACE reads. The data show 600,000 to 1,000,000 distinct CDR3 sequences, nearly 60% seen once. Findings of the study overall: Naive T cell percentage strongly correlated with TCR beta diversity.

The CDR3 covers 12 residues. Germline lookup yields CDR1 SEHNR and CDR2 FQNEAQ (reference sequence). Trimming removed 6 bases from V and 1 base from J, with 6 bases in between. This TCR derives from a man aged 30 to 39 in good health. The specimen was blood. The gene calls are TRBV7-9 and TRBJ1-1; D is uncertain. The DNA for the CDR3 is TGTGCCAGCAGTTTGCAGAACACTGAAGCTTTCTTT. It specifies CASSLQNTEAFF.